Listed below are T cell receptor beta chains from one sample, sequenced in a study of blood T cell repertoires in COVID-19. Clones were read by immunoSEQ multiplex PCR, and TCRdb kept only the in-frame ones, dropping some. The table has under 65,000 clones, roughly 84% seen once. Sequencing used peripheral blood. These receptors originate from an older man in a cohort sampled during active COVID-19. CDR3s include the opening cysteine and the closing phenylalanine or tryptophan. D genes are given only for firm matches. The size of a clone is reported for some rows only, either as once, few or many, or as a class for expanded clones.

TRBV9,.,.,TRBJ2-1,TGTGCCAGCAGCGTAGGGCAGACTACGGTTAATGAGCAGTTCTTC,CASSVGQTTVNEQFF
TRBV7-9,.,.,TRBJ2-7,TGTGCCAGCAGCTTAGCCCAGGGGCAGCAAACCTACGAGCAGTACTTC,CASSLAQGQQTYEQYF
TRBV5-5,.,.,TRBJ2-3,TGTGCCAGCAGCTTAGTTAGGGCAGGACTTAGCACAGATACGCAGTATTTT,CASSLVRAGLSTDTQYF
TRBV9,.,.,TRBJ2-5,TGTGCCAGCAGCGTAGGGGGGCCCCAAGAGACCCAGTACTTC,CASSVGGPQETQYF
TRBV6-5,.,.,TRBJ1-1,TGTGCCAGCAATCGCGGGAACACTGAAGCTTTCTTT,CASNRGNTEAFF
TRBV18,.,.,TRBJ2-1,TGTGCCAGCTCATTACTCCGGGACATCTCCTACAATGAGCAGTTCTTC,CASSLLRDISYNEQFF
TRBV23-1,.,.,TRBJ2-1,TGCGCCAGCAGTCCCCAACAGGTTTGGACCAATGAGCAGTTCTTC,CASSPQQVWTNEQFF
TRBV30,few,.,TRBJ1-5,TGTGCCTGGGAAGCAGGGCAGGGCATAGGCAATCAGCCCCAGCATTTT,CAWEAGQGIGNQPQHF
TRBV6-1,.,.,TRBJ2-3,TGTGCCAGCAGTGAATCTTGGGTAGCGGATACGCAGTATTTT,CASSESWVADTQYF
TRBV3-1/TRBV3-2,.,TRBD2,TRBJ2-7,TGTGCCAGCAGCCACCCCGGGACTAGCGGGAGCGAGCAGTACTTC,CASSHPGTSGSEQYF
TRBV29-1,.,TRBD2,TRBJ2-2,TGCAGCGTTGAACCCCCGGGACTAGCGGGAGGTCGCACCGGGGAGCTGTTTTTT,CSVEPPGLAGGRTGELFF
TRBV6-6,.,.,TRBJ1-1,TGTGCCAGCATCTATACCAACACTGAAGCTTTCTTT,CASIYTNTEAFF
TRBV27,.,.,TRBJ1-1,TGTGCCAGCAGTATAGGACCGGGAGCGGCTTTCTTT,CASSIGPGAAFF
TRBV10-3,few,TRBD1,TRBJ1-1,TGTGCCATCGGAGGACAGGGGGTCACTGAAGCTTTCTTT,CAIGGQGVTEAFF
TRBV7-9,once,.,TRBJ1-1,TGTGCCAGCAGCTTGCAAGCTGGGAACACTGAAGCTTTCTTT,CASSLQAGNTEAFF
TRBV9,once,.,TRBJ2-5,TGTGCCAGCAGCGTAGGCCTAGAGGAGACCCAGTACTTC,CASSVGLEETQYF
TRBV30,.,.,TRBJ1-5,TGTGCCTGGAGTGTAGGGGGGGATCAGCCCCAGCATTTT,CAWSVGGDQPQHF
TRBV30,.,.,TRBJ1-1,TGTGCCTGGGACAGGTCCACTGAAGCTTTCTTT,CAWDRSTEAFF
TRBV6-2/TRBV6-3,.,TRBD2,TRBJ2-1,TGTGCCAGCAGCCGAGCCGGGACTAGCGGTTACAATGAGCAGTTCTTC,CASSRAGTSGYNEQFF
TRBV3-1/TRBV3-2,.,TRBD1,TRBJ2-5,TGTGCCAGCAGCCTGCGCAGGGGGCTTGACTTC,CASSLRRGLDF
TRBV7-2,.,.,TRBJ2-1,TGTGCCAGCAGCTTCAGCCTTCTAGAGCATGAGCAGTTCTTC,CASSFSLLEHEQFF
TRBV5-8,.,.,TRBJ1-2,TGTGCCAGCAGCTTGGTGTCAGATGCTAACTATGGCTACACCTTC,CASSLVSDANYGYTF
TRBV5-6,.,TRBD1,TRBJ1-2,TGTGCCAGCAGCTTGGGGGACAGGGGGATCGGCTACACCTTC,CASSLGDRGIGYTF
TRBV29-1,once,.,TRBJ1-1,TGCAGCGTTGAAGGTTTTCGACTTAACACTGAAGCTTTCTTT,CSVEGFRLNTEAFF
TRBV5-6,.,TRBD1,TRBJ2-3,TGTGCCAGCAGCGACAGGGGGTCAGATACGCAGTATTTT,CASSDRGSDTQYF
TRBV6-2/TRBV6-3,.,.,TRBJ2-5,TGTGCCAGCAGTTATGGGGGGATCCAAGAGACCCAGTACTTC,CASSYGGIQETQYF
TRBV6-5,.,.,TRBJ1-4,TGTGCCAGCAGGGGCCGGCACAAGGCTAATGAAAAACTGTTTTTT,CASRGRHKANEKLFF
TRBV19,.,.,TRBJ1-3,TGTGCCAGTTCCCCGTCCGGGGGACTACCTGGAAACACCATATATTTT,CASSPSGGLPGNTIYF
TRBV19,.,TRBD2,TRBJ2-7,TGTGCCAGTAGTATAACACCCTCCGGGACTAGCGATATACTCTACGAGCAGTACTTC,CASSITPSGTSDILYEQYF
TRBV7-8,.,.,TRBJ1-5,TGTGCCAGCAGCTCAGGCAGGGAGGGGAGTCAGCCCCAGCATTTT,CASSSGREGSQPQHF
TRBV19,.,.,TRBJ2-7,TGTGCCAGTAGTTTGAACTACCAATACGAGCAGTACTTC,CASSLNYQYEQYF
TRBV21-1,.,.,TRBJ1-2,TGTGCCAGCAGCCAGAAGACACACAGGGATTCCTATGGCTACACCTTC,CASSQKTHRDSYGYTF
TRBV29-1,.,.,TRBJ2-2,TGCAGCGTTGAACTAGGAAGGGGCACCGGGGAGCTGTTTTTT,CSVELGRGTGELFF
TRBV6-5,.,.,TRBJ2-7,TGTGCCACCAGAGATCAGGAAAGTGTCCACGAGCAGTACTTC,CATRDQESVHEQYF
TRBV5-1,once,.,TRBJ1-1,TGCGCCAGCAGCAACAGGATAACTGAAGCTTTCTTT,CASSNRITEAFF
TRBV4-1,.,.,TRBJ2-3,TGCGCCAGCAGCCAAGCGGCACAGGGAGAGGGAACAGATACGCAGTATTTT,CASSQAAQGEGTDTQYF
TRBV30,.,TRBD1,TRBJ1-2,TGTGCCTGGAGTGTAGGACAGGTATATGGCTACACCTTC,CAWSVGQVYGYTF